This is a list of T cell receptor beta chains from one sample in a study of blood T cells in healthy people across ages. TCRdb fed the 5' RACE reads into MiXCR, producing one record per CDR3 protein. The sample contains fewer than 2,000,000 distinct CDR3 sequences, around 42% of which appear only once. Sequencing was done on a sample of blood. These TCRs come from a human donor in good health. The CDR3 runs from the conserved cysteine through the conserved F or W. Each record gives: V gene, CDR3 length, CDR3 protein.

V gene: TRBV20-1; CDR3 length: 14; CDR3 protein: CSATLATSMDTQYF
V gene: TRBV12-3/TRBV12-4; CDR3 length: 14; CDR3 protein: CASSSAQGVTEAFF
V gene: TRBV7-9; CDR3 length: 18; CDR3 protein: CASSLAPLRGRRNTEAFF
V gene: TRBV11-2; CDR3 length: 15; CDR3 protein: CASSRRGLSLYEQYF
V gene: TRBV29-1; CDR3 length: 13; CDR3 protein: CSVRGLNTGELFF
V gene: TRBV7-2; CDR3 length: 15; CDR3 protein: CASSPPRAGRYEQYF
V gene: TRBV7-9; CDR3 length: 14; CDR3 protein: CASSHPGGTETQYF
V gene: TRBV20-1; CDR3 length: 11; CDR3 protein: CSGSGPYEQYF
V gene: TRBV5-1; CDR3 length: 15; CDR3 protein: CASSLKGGSNQPQHF
V gene: TRBV6-2/TRBV6-3; CDR3 length: 14; CDR3 protein: CASTPGGSSYGYTF
V gene: TRBV20-1; CDR3 length: 13; CDR3 protein: CSARGDRVLEQFF
V gene: TRBV2; CDR3 length: 15; CDR3 protein: CASNQGAVSNQPQHF
V gene: TRBV6-2/TRBV6-3; CDR3 length: 15; CDR3 protein: CASSSPGQGSDEQYF
V gene: TRBV21-1; CDR3 length: 15; CDR3 protein: CASSKVRQGVNEQYF
V gene: TRBV2; CDR3 length: 15; CDR3 protein: CASSVWEGGIDTQYF
V gene: TRBV11-2; CDR3 length: 15; CDR3 protein: CASSPDGLAGDTQYF
V gene: TRBV12-3/TRBV12-4; CDR3 length: 14; CDR3 protein: CASSYPAGYNEQFF
V gene: TRBV20-1; CDR3 length: 13; CDR3 protein: CSARRQGTDTQYF
V gene: TRBV6-5; CDR3 length: 14; CDR3 protein: CASKVGQTSYEQYF
V gene: TRBV5-1; CDR3 length: 15; CDR3 protein: CASSFGDTNTGELFF